The TCR beta chain described here comes from a study of shared clonotypes between healthy human individuals. Using ten immunoSEQ deep assay plates, investigators sequenced unsorted PBMC DNA. Sequencing used immunoSEQ multiplex PCR; TCRdb keeps in-frame clones, though not all of them. This table holds about 520,000 clones, 70% to 85% found once. V shed 4 bases and J shed 1 base, with 20 bases lying between them. The CDR3 is made up of 17 amino acids. The V gene's germline CDR1 is MNHEY and CDR2 SMNVEV (reference sequence). Donors, healthy HIV-negative adults, lacked recent acute infections or vaccinations. Caucasian adults residing in Nashville, Tennessee made up all the donors.

The TCR was taken from a woman between 40 and 55 years old in good health. Some clones in this sample may be carry-over from other donors' samples. The sequencing input was PBMCs. The rearrangement joins TRBV27 to TRBJ2-7; no definite D call. The CDR3 loop reads CASSSPPQTPESYEQYF. Here the CDR3 DNA reads TGTGCCAGCAGTTCCCCCCCACAGACCCCCGAATCCTACGAGCAGTACTTC.